A single sample is the source of the 10 T cell receptor beta chains below, sequenced in a study of T-cell memory formation after mild COVID-19. TCRdb redid the calling of the 5' RACE reads with MiXCR, one entry per CDR3 protein. Altogether around 250,000 distinct CDR3 sequences are present, about 17% being singletons, with the ten largest covering around 23%. Sequencing input: PBMCs or a T cell subset sorted from them (not recorded which). The receptors shown here come from a man aged 18 to 35 who had mild COVID-19 (a few samples of this study predate the infection). Cell type and time point are not known.

Ten or more counts support this clonotype. The rearrangement uses TRBV19 and TRBJ1-2; TRBD1 matches at 7 bases. J was trimmed by 4 bases and V by 6 bases; bases with no gene match: 5. CDR3 length: 13 residues. Looked up from germline, CDR1 is LNHDA and CDR2 is SQIVND (reference sequence). The CDR3 is CASRPGQSYGYTF. The CDR3 DNA is TGTGCCAGTAGACCGGGACAGAGCTATGGCTACACCTTC.

This clonotype is a singleton in its sample. The CDR3 DNA reads as TGTGCCAGCAGCTTAGTCAGGGGCCCTGAAGCTTTCTTT. This translates into CASSLVRGPEAFF. This chain uses TRBV7-2 with TRBJ1-1; the D gene is possibly TRBD1 (6 bases). Between the trimmed V and J ends, which lost 1 base and 6 bases, there was a span of 9 bases. Germline V gives CDR1 SGHTA, CDR2 FQGNSA. CDR3 length: 13 amino acids.

V gene TRBV11-3 combines with J gene TRBJ2-2; 7 bases map to TRBD2. The junction had 9 bases not matched to a gene; V was cut back by 10 bases and J by 7 bases. Germline V gives CDR1 SGHNT, CDR2 YENEEA. This CDR3 is 13 amino acids long. DNA for the CDR3: TGTGCCACCGCGTGGGGGAGGGGCGGGGAGCTGTTTTTT. It is translated as CATAWGRGGELFF.

This clonotype was seen more than once but under ten times. This chain links TRBV12-3 or TRBV12-4 with TRBJ2-3; 7 bases fit TRBD2. The CDR3 contains 16 residues. Germline trimming cut 3 bases from V and 2 bases from J; bases unmatched to any gene: 8. Here the CDR3 DNA reads TGTGCCAGCAGTTTGTCCCGGGACTACCCCACAGATACGCAGTATTTT. Translation: CASSLSRDYPTDTQYF.

The chain employs TRBV20-1 and TRBJ2-3, with D possibly being TRBD2 (6 bases). Per germline, CDR1 DFQATT and CDR2 SNEGSKA (reference sequence). The V end was cut by 3 bases, the J end by 4 bases, with 14 bases between. This CDR3 has 14 amino acids. CDR3 sequence: CSARPGAGPDTQYF. In nucleotides, the CDR3 is TGCAGTGCTAGGCCCGGCGCGGGACCAGATACGCAGTATTTT.

Only a few counts were recorded for this clonotype. V usage is TRBV7-8 and J usage is TRBJ1-2; 7 bases line up with TRBD1. The trim removed 5 bases at V and 3 bases at J, leaving 6 bases unmatched. CDR3 size: 14 residues. The germline V gene encodes CDR1 SGHVS and CDR2 FQNEAQ. DNA of the CDR3: TGTGCCAGCAGCAGCAGGGGGGCAGACTATGGCTACACCTTC. It translates to CASSSRGADYGYTF.

The chain has TRBV23-1 and TRBJ1-5; 7 positions match TRBD1. TRBV23-1 is reported as an ORF; its role is uncertain. The V segment lost 6 bases and the J segment 7 bases; nucleotides outside the gene matches: 12. The CDR3 is 15 residues long. The CDR3 nucleotides are TGCGCCAGCAGCCCAGGGGGGGCGCAGGGACAGCCCCAGCATTTT. It specifies CASSPGGAQGQPQHF.

This clonotype was counted between two and nine times. The chain joins TRBV7-2 to TRBJ2-2; no firm D call. Trimming took 2 bases from V and 1 from J, leaving 11 bases between them. The CDR3 extends over 16 amino acids. Germline V gene data show CDR1 as SGHTA and CDR2 as FQGNSA. The CDR3 nucleotides are TGTGCCAGCAGCTTAAGTTCCGTGCTGAACACCGGGGAGCTGTTTTTT. Protein: CASSLSSVLNTGELFF.

V usage is TRBV5-1 and J usage is TRBJ1-1; D remains ambiguous. Germline V gives CDR1 SGHRS, CDR2 YFSETQ. This CDR3 comprises 15 residues. V lost 0 bases and J lost 5, with 14 bases in between. In DNA, the CDR3 is TGCGCCAGCAGCTTGGTTGGTCCCAGTGGGACTGAAGCTTTCTTT. Residues: CASSLVGPSGTEAFF.

The CDR3 DNA reads as TGTGCCAGCAGCTTGGATCTTACTACAGATACGCAGTATTTT. It yields the protein CASSLDLTTDTQYF. This chain links TRBV5-5 with TRBJ2-3; D is unresolved. CDR3 length: 14 residues. Looked up from germline, CDR1 is SGHKS and CDR2 is YYEKEE (reference sequence). The V end lost 0 bases, the J end lost 3 bases, and 8 bases lay between the germline ends.